This TCR beta chain derives from a study of blood T cell repertoires in COVID-19. The overall study: There were acute and convalescent COVID-19 samples, and they came from the United States, Italy and Spain. The cDNA or gDNA used as material had been derived from T cells, B-cell-depleted T cells, or PBMCs.

Original analysis: Scientists estimated how many nucleated cells there were by amplifying reference gene primers. The repertoire was sequenced with immunoSEQ multiplex PCR; TCRdb's copy has only in-frame clones and lacks some. For V, J and clone size, that table is used; D and trimming come from the DNA. The sample has 220,000 or so clones, approximately 84% seen once. This clone was counted once. The CDR3 runs to 16 residues. Trimming took 3 bases from V and 0 from J; bases not matched to a gene: 6. The V gene's germline CDR1 is SGDLS and CDR2 YYNGEE. Sequencing used peripheral blood. This TCR was sampled from a woman between 55 and 75 years old with acute or convalescent COVID-19. The V call is TRBV9, the J call TRBJ2-1, with TRBD2 identical over 7 bases. The CDR3 sequence is CASSELGGYSYNEQFF. As DNA, the CDR3 is TGTGCCAGCAGCGAACTCGGGGGGTACTCCTACAATGAGCAGTTCTTC.